This entry lists 7 T cell receptor beta chains sequenced from one sample in a study of shared clonotypes between healthy human individuals. Libraries were prepared by immunoSEQ multiplex PCR; TCRdb keeps only in-frame clonotypes and omits some of them. The sample contains about 2 million clones, approximately 95% of which appear only once. Positive CCR7 selection of CD45RO-negative cells yielded the naive CD8 cells, and terminally differentiated effector memory CD45RA+ cells were excluded. Sequences were obtained from naive CD8+ T cells sorted from blood. The origin of the receptors is a man between 18 and 35 years old in good health.

This chain connects TRBV5-4 to TRBJ2-4, with D perhaps assigned TRBD1 or TRBD2 (6 bases each). The germline CDR1 and CDR2 sequences are SGHNT and YYREEE (reference sequence). V lost 2 bases to trimming and J lost 6 bases, with 9 bases between them. The CDR3 has 13 residues. The CDR3, as DNA: TGTGCCAGCAGCTTCCGGGGGCGAAACATTCAGTACTTC. It specifies CASSFRGRNIQYF.

Written as DNA, the CDR3 is TGTGCCAGCAGGCCTAGATGGGGGGAGCTGTTTTTT. Translating it yields CASRPRWGELFF. The J gene is TRBJ2-2, the V gene TRBV6-5; D call uncertain. Trimming cost V 6 bases and J 8 bases, with 10 bases left between them. The CDR3 is 12 residues long. CDR1 MNHEY and CDR2 SVGAGI come from the germline V gene.

Of note for this clone: The same CDR3 is also encoded by other DNA sequences in this sample. The CDR3 loop reads CASSQGVNTGELFF. CDR3 DNA sequence: TGTGCCAGCAGCCAGGGGGTGAACACCGGGGAGCTGTTTTTT. The J gene is TRBJ2-2, the V gene TRBV9, with 7 nucleotides matching TRBD1. The CDR3 length is 14 residues. Germline values: CDR1 SGDLS, CDR2 YYNGEE. With V trimmed by 4 bases and J by 1 base, 1 base remained unmatched.

The chain uses TRBV7-2 and TRBJ2-2; D is perhaps TRBD2 (6 bases). CDR3 length: 16 amino acids. Germline V gene sequence: CDR1 SGHTA, CDR2 FQGNSA. V lost 6 bases and J lost 3, with 17 bases in between. The CDR3 loop reads CASRMEGQLDTGELFF. The DNA for the CDR3 is TGTGCCAGCAGGATGGAGGGCCAACTGGACACCGGGGAGCTGTTTTTT. Together with reference TRBV7-2 and TRBJ2-2, the CDR3 gives the full variable domain: GAGVSQSPSNKVTEKGKDVELRCDPISGHTALYWYRQSLGQGLEFLIYFQGNSAPDKSGLPSDRFSAERTGGSVSTLTIQRTQQEDSAVYLCASRMEGQLDTGELFFGEGSRLTVL.

This chain uses TRBV7-9 with TRBJ2-3; D is possibly TRBD2 (6 bases). There are 15 residues in the CDR3. Germline CDR1 SEHNR, CDR2 FQNEAQ (reference sequence). With 1 base removed from V and 6 bases from J, the gap between germline ends came to 14 bases. The CDR3 here is CASSLGFTSMDTQYF. The CDR3 DNA reads TGTGCCAGCAGCTTAGGGTTCACTAGCATGGATACGCAGTATTTT.

The chain couples TRBV18 to TRBJ2-7; possibly TRBD2 for D (6 bases). The germline V gene encodes CDR1 KGHSH and CDR2 LQKENI. Trimming removed 5 bases at V and 3 bases at J, with 14 bases between. CDR3 length equals 14 residues. The CDR3 reads CASSDTGTHYEQYF. The CDR3 DNA follows: TGTGCCAGCTCAGACACCGGGACTCACTACGAGCAGTACTTC.

V usage is TRBV27 and J usage is TRBJ2-7; 7 bases agree with TRBD1. The CDR3 length is 14 residues. V trimming: 2 bases; J trimming: 5 bases; junction bases outside the gene matches: 6. Germline assignment: CDR1 MNHEY and CDR2 SMNVEV (reference sequence). CDR3: CASSLRDSLHEQYF. DNA of the CDR3: TGTGCCAGCAGTTTACGGGACAGTCTACACGAGCAGTACTTC.